Following are 2 T cell receptor beta chains from one sample sequenced in a study of T cell responses to AZD1222 COVID-19 vaccine. The method was immunoSEQ multiplex PCR; TCRdb's version includes in-frame clones alone and lacks a portion of them. The sample contains about 140,000 clones, approximately 95% of which appear only once. This specimen consisted of peripheral blood, obtained on day 0 of MenACWY control vaccination. Receptors were obtained from an adult in good health.

The rearrangement uses TRBV6-5 and TRBJ1-6; D is unclear. The CDR3 runs to 13 residues. Trimming removed 5 bases at V and 9 bases at J, with 11 bases between. CDR1 MNHEY and CDR2 SVGAGI come from the germline V gene. The CDR3: CASSPRLASPLHF. In DNA form, the CDR3 reads TGTGCCAGCAGTCCGCGACTGGCTTCACCCCTCCACTTT.

The chain joins TRBV4-3 to TRBJ1-2; no definite D call. The CDR3 has 13 amino acids. Germline values: CDR1 LGHNA, CDR2 YSLEER. The V gene lost 2 bases and the J gene lost 4 bases, with 8 bases spanning the gap. This chain's CDR3 is CASSQQPSYGYTF. CDR3 in DNA: TGCGCCAGCAGCCAACAACCGAGCTATGGCTACACCTTC.